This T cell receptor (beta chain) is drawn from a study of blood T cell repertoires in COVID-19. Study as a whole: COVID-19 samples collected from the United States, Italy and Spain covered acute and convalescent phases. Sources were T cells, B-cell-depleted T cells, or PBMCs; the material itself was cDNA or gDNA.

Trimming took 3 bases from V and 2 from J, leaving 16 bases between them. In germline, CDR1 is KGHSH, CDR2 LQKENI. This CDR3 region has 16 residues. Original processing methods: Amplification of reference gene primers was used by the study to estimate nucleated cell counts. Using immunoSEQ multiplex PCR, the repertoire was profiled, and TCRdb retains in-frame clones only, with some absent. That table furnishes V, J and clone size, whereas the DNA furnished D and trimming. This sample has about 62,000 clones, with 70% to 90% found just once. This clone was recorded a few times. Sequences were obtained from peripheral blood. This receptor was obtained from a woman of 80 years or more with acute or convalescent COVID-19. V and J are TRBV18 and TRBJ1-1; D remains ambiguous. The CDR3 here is CASSPRRDSVNTEAFF. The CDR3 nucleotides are TGTGCCAGCTCACCGAGACGTGACTCCGTAAACACTGAAGCTTTCTTT.